The clone carrying this T cell receptor (beta chain) was found once. Data came from immunoSEQ multiplex PCR; TCRdb stores just in-frame clones and leaves some out. Here the sample spans roughly 93,000 clones, 85% to 90% being singletons. This sample stems from a study of control samples from healthy donors and cancer patients. V trimming: 4 bases; J trimming: 0 bases; junction bases outside the gene matches: 9. The CDR3 runs 18 residues. Germline assignment: CDR1 SGHTA and CDR2 FQGNSA. Sequences were obtained from PBMCs. The sequence came from a woman aged 50 to 60 with colorectal cancer. This chain connects TRBV7-2 to TRBJ1-5, with TRBD1 matching 10 bases. In DNA form, the CDR3 reads TGTGCCAGCAGCTCGGGACAGGGGTCTTTAACTAGCAATCAGCCCCAGCATTTT. Its translation: CASSSGQGSLTSNQPQHF.